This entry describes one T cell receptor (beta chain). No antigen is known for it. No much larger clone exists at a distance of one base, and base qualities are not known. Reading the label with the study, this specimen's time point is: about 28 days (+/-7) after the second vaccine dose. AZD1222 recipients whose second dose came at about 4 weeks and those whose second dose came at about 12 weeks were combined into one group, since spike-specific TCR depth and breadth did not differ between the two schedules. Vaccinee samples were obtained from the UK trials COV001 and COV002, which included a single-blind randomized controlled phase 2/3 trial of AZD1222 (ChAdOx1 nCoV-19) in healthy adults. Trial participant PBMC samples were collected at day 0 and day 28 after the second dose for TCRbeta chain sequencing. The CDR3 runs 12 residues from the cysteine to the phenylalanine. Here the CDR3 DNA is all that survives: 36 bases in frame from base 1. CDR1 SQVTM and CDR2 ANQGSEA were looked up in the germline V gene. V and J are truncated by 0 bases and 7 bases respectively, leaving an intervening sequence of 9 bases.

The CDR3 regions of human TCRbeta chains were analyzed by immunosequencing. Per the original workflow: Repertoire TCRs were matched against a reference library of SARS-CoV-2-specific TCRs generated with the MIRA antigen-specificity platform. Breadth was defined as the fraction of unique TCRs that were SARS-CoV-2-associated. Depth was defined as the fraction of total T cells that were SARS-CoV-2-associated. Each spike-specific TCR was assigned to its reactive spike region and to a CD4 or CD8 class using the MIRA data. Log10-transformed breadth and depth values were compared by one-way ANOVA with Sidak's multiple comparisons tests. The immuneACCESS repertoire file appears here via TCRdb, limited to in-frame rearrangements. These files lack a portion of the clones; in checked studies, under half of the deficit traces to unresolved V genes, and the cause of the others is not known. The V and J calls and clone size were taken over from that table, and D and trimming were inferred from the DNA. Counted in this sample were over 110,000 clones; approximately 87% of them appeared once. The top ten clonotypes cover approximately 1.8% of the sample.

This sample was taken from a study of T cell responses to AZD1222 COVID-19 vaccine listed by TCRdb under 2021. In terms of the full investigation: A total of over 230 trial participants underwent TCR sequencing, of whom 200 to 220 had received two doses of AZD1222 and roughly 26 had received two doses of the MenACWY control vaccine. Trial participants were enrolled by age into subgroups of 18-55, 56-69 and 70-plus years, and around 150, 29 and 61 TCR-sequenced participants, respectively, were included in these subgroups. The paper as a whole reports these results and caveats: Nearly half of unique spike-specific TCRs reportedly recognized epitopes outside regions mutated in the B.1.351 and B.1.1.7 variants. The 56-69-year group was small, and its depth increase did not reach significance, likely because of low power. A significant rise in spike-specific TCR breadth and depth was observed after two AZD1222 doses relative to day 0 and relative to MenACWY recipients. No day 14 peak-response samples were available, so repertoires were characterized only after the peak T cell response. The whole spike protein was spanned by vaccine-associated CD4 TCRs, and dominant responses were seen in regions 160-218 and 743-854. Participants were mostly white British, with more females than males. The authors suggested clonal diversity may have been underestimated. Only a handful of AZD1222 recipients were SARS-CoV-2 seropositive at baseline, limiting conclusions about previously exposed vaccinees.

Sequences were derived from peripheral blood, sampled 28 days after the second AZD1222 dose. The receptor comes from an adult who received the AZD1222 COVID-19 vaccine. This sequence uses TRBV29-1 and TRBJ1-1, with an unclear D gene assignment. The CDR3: CSVEDRRSEAFF. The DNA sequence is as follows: TGCAGCGTTGAAGATCGGCGGAGTGAAGCTTTCTTT.